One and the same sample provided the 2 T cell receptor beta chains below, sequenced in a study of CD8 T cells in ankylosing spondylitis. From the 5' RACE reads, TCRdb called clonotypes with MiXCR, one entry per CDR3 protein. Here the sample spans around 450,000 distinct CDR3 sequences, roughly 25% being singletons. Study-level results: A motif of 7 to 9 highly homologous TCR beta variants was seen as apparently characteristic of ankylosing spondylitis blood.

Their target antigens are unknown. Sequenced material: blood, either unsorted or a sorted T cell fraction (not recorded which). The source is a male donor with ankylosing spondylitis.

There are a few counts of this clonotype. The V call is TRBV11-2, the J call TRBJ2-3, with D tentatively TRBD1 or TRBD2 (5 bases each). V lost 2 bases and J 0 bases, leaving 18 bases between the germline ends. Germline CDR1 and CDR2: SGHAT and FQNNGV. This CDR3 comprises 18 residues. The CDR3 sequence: CASSLWGGSSSSTDTQYF. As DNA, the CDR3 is TGTGCCAGCAGCTTATGGGGCGGGTCCTCTTCTAGCACAGATACGCAGTATTTT.

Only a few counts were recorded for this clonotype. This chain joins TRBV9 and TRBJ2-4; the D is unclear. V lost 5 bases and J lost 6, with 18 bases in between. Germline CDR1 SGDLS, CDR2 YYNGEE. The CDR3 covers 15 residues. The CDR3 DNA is TGTGCCAGCAGTGCAGACTTGGCGGTGAGAAACATTCAGTACTTC. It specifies CASSADLAVRNIQYF. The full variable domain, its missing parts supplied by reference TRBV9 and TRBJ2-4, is DSGVTQTPKHLITATGQRVTLRCSPRSGDLSVYWYQQSLDQGLQFLIQYYNGEERAKGNILERFSAQQFPDLHSELNLSSLELGDSALYFCASSADLAVRNIQYFGAGTRLSVL.